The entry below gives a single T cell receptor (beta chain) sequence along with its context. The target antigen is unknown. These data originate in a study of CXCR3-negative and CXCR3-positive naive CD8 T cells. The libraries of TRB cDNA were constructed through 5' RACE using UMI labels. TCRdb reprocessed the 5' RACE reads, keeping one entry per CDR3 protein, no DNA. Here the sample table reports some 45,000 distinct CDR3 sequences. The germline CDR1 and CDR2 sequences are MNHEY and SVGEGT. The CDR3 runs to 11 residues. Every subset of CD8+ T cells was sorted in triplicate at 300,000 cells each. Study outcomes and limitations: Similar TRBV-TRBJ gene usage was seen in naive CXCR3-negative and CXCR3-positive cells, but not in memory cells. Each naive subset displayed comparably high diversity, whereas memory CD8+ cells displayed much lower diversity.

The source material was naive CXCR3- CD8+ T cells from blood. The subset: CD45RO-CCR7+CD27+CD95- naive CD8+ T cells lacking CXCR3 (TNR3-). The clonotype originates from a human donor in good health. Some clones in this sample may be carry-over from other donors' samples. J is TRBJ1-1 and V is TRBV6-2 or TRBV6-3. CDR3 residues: CASSYSIGAFF.